The clone carrying this TCR beta chain has only one observation. One end of the junction does not line up with germline, which may come from a read error. The data stem from a study of blood T cell repertoires in COVID-19. Study-wide background: Whether acute or convalescent, the COVID-19 samples came from the United States, Italy and Spain. The cDNA or gDNA used as material had been derived from T cells, B-cell-depleted T cells, or PBMCs.

This CDR3 comprises 15 residues. In germline, CDR1 is LNHDA, CDR2 SQIVND (reference sequence). As processed by the authors: Reference gene primer amplification in the assay estimated nucleated cell counts. Only in-frame clones appear in the TCRdb table, and some are missing; sequencing was by immunoSEQ multiplex PCR. V, J and clone size reflect that table, while D and trimming were determined from the DNA. In the table there are about 94,000 clones, 80% of which are singletons. This receptor was obtained from a human donor in a cohort sampled during active COVID-19. The sequenced sample consisted of peripheral blood. The J gene is TRBJ2-5, the V gene TRBV19; D possibly corresponds to TRBD2 (6 bases). CDR3 sequence (DNA): TGTGCCAGTAGTTTAGAACAGGCGGCCGGGGGGACCCAGTACTTC. Its translation: CASSLEQAAGGTQYF.